The 24 T cell receptor beta chains presented below share a single source sample, sequenced in a study of STAT5B mutations in CD4+ large granular lymphocyte leukemia. Clones were read by immunoSEQ multiplex PCR, and TCRdb kept only the in-frame ones, dropping some. The sample has around 29,000 clones; about three quarters are singletons. Sequencing was carried out using CD4+ T cells from blood buffy coats. These receptor sequences come from a human donor in good health.

About this clone: The same CDR3 arises from other DNA sequences in this sample as well. The gene calls are TRBV6-1 and TRBJ2-7; the match to TRBD1 covers 8 bases. Germline-derived CDR1 and CDR2 are MNHNS and SASEGT. The CDR3 totals 15 residues. V was clipped by 3 bases and J by 3 bases; unmatched bases: 7. In nucleotides, the CDR3 is TGTGCCAGCAGTGATCGGGGGACAGGATTCTACGAGCAGTACTTC. Its protein is CASSDRGTGFYEQYF.

V is TRBV6-1 and J is TRBJ2-2; no reliable D call. Trimming stripped 6 bases from V and 6 bases from J, with 11 bases between. From germline, CDR1 is MNHNS and CDR2 SASEGT. The CDR3 length is 13 residues. The CDR3 region has the DNA TGTGCCAGCAGCACCTTGGGTTCCGGGGAGCTGTTTTTT. Translation: CASSTLGSGELFF.

The chain combines TRBV9 with TRBJ2-3; D is ambiguous. CDR1 is SGDLS, CDR2 YYNGEE, per germline. Trimming removed 3 bases at V and 5 bases at J, with 10 bases between. The CDR3 spans 13 residues. CDR3 sequence reads: CASSGTVGDTQYF. DNA for the CDR3: TGTGCCAGCAGCGGTACGGTGGGAGATACGCAGTATTTT.

This chain joins TRBV5-1 and TRBJ1-3, with 9 bases aligning to TRBD1. The CDR3 has 17 residues. Germline CDR1 and CDR2: SGHRS and YFSETQ. J lost 1 base, V lost 1 base, and 6 bases had no gene match. CDR3 coding DNA: TGCGCCAGCAGCTTGAGCGGGACAGGGCAATCTGGAAACACCATATATTTT. Translation gives CASSLSGTGQSGNTIYF.

This chain uses TRBV21-1 with TRBJ1-2. TRBV21-1 is classified as a pseudogene. There are 14 residues in the CDR3. The CDR3 DNA reads TGTGCCAGCAGCAAAGGAGGGGGGGGAGATGGCTACACCTTC. Its translation is CASSKGGGGDGYTF.

As concerns this clone: One junction end disagrees with the germline gene, perhaps due to a read error. The V call is TRBV10-3, the J call TRBJ2-7; D is undetermined. CDR3 length equals 12 residues. CDR1 and CDR2 from the germline V gene are ENHRY and SYGVKD. CDR3 bases: TGCGTAAACCAGACCACTCCCTACGAGCAGTACTTC. The encoded protein is CVNQTTPYEQYF.

This clone has only a few counts. J is TRBJ1-5 and V is TRBV28; possible D gene TRBD1, 5 bases. Germline V CDR1 and CDR2: MDHEN, SYDVKM. Trimming took off 6 bases at V and 7 bases at J, with 13 bases between the two ends. This CDR3 region has 13 residues. As DNA, the CDR3 is TGTGCCAGCAGGAAGGGGATGACCCAGCCCCAGCATTTT. Protein product: CASRKGMTQPQHF.

The chain carries TRBV5-4 and TRBJ1-2; weak D call: TRBD1 (5 bases). Deletions cut 7 bases from V and 8 bases from J, with 15 bases between. The CDR3 consists of 12 residues. The germline V gene has CDR1 SGHNT and CDR2 YYREEE (reference sequence). CDR3 nucleotide sequence: TGTGCCAGCCCCGAGGCAGGGCAAGGCTACACCTTC. The encoded protein is CASPEAGQGYTF. The variable domain in full, with the rest retrieved from reference TRBV5-4 and TRBJ1-2, is ETGVTQSPTHLIKTRGQQVTLRCSSQSGHNTVSWYQQALGQGPQFIFQYYREEENGRGNFPPRFSGLQFPNYSSELNVNALELDDSALYLCASPEAGQGYTFGSGTRLTVV.

J is TRBJ2-7 and V is TRBV7-9; 10 bases agree with TRBD2. This CDR3 is 17 amino acids long. Per the germline V gene, CDR1 is SEHNR and CDR2 is FQNEAQ (reference sequence). Losses at the gene ends were 1 base for V and 6 bases for J; bases not matched to a gene: 12. CDR3 residues: CASSLGRTSGLEGEQYF. The CDR3 nucleotides read TGTGCCAGCAGCTTAGGGCGGACTAGCGGATTGGAGGGCGAGCAGTACTTC.

The genes are TRBV28 and TRBJ1-3, with D perhaps matching TRBD1 (6 bases). The CDR3 length is 15 residues. The V gene lost 7 bases and the J gene lost 2 bases, with 15 bases spanning the gap. Germline-derived CDR1 and CDR2 are MDHEN and SYDVKM. The CDR3 nucleotides read TGTGCCAGCACCTCCACAGGGCTACCTGGAAACACCATATATTTT. Protein: CASTSTGLPGNTIYF.

There are a few counts of this clone. This chain links TRBV28 with TRBJ1-5, with a possible D match to TRBD1 (5 bases). V lost 6 bases and J 15 bases, leaving 18 bases between the germline ends. The germline CDR1 and CDR2 sequences are MDHEN and SYDVKM. The CDR3 consists of 12 residues. CDR3 coding DNA: TGTGCCAGCAGCACCCGAGGGACCTCACGGCATTTT. It codes for CASSTRGTSRHF.

The chain joins TRBV7-3 to TRBJ2-2, with D unresolved. The CDR3 has 13 amino acids. Between the trimmed V and J ends, which lost 2 bases and 7 bases, there was a span of 8 bases. From germline, CDR1 is SGHTA and CDR2 FQGTGA. In nucleotides, the CDR3 is TGTGCCAGCAGCTTAGACGGAAACGGGGAGCTGTTTTTT. Translation: CASSLDGNGELFF.

This chain links TRBV30 with TRBJ2-3; D is unclear. The length of the CDR3 is 13 residues. Germline lookup yields CDR1 GTSNPN and CDR2 SVGIG (reference sequence). V was cut by 2 bases and J by 3 bases, with 9 bases left in between. The CDR3 region is CAWSLSGTDTQYF. Here the CDR3 DNA reads TGTGCCTGGAGTCTCAGTGGTACAGATACGCAGTATTTT.

This chain joins TRBV12-5 and TRBJ1-1; D ambiguous. The CDR3 totals 11 residues. Germline V gene lookup returns CDR1 LGHNT and CDR2 FRNRAP. With 6 bases removed from V and 4 bases from J, the gap between germline ends came to 6 bases. CDR3 in amino acids: CASGEGTEAFF. CDR3 in DNA: TGTGCTAGTGGAGAAGGCACTGAAGCTTTCTTT.

V usage is TRBV5-6 and J usage is TRBJ2-7, with D hard to call. Germline CDR1 SGHDT, CDR2 YYEEEE. Trimming took off 1 base at V and 2 bases at J, with 4 bases between the two ends. The CDR3 spans 12 residues. This CDR3 reads CASSLTPYEQYF. The CDR3 nucleotides are TGTGCCAGCAGCTTGACCCCCTACGAGCAGTACTTC.

This rearrangement joins TRBV11-2 to TRBJ1-2; D unresolved. V lost 0 bases, J lost 2 bases, and 4 bases lay in between. The germline V gene encodes CDR1 SGHAT and CDR2 FQNNGV. This CDR3 contains 13 residues. The CDR3 protein is CASSLDRNYGYTF. The CDR3 DNA follows: TGTGCCAGCAGCTTAGACAGGAACTATGGCTACACCTTC.

The V gene is TRBV5-4, the J gene TRBJ1-1; unclear D gene. The CDR3 is 14 residues long. Trimming shortened V by 0 bases and J by 1 base, and 7 bases separated the two germline ends. Per the germline V gene, CDR1 is SGHNT and CDR2 is YYREEE (reference sequence). The CDR3 sequence: CASSLGSGNTEAFF. CDR3 DNA sequence: TGTGCCAGCAGCTTGGGATCAGGGAACACTGAAGCTTTCTTT.

The rearrangement uses TRBV5-6 and TRBJ2-2; 8 positions agree with TRBD1. Germline assignment: CDR1 SGHDT and CDR2 YYEEEE. The length of the CDR3 is 13 residues. With V trimmed by 4 bases and J by 5 bases, 1 base remained unmatched. The CDR3 coding sequence is TGTGCCAGCAGCGGGACAGGTACCGGGGAGCTGTTTTTT. Translating it yields CASSGTGTGELFF.

This chain joins TRBV7-9 and TRBJ1-3; D unresolved. This CDR3 contains 14 residues. The germline CDR1 and CDR2 sequences are SEHNR and FQNEAQ (reference sequence). V was trimmed by 4 bases and J by 6 bases, leaving 13 bases between them. CDR3 DNA: TGTGCCAGCAGCTCCGTCGTCAGTCCAAACACCATATATTTT. It translates to CASSSVVSPNTIYF.

The chain combines TRBV29-1 with TRBJ2-5, with a weak D call TRBD1 (5 bases). Trimming took 4 bases from V and 4 from J, leaving 13 bases between them. Per germline, CDR1 SQVTM and CDR2 ANQGSEA. This CDR3 is 13 amino acids long. The CDR3 protein is CSVAQGRAETQYF. The CDR3 DNA is TGCAGCGTTGCGCAGGGAAGGGCAGAGACCCAGTACTTC. The whole variable domain, filled in from reference TRBV29-1 and TRBJ2-5, reads SAVISQKPSRDICQRGTSLTIQCQVDSQVTMMFWYRQQPGQSLTLIATANQGSEATYESGFVIDKFPISRPNLTFSTLTVSNMSPEDSSIYLCSVAQGRAETQYFGPGTRLLVL.

V is TRBV2 and J is TRBJ2-3, with TRBD1 matching over 7 bases. The junction had 6 bases not matched to a gene; V was cut back by 6 bases and J by 3 bases. CDR1 SNHLY and CDR2 FYNNEI come from the germline V gene. This CDR3 region has 14 residues. The CDR3 is CASSVGTATDTQYF. CDR3 nucleotides: TGTGCCAGCAGCGTCGGGACAGCTACAGATACGCAGTATTTT.

In DNA, the CDR3 is TGTGCCAGTAGTTTTCTCGGAGGACCCGGGGAGCTGTTTTTT. Translated, it gives CASSFLGGPGELFF. The chain recombines TRBV19 with TRBJ2-2; weak D call: TRBD2 (5 bases). Trimming shortened V by 5 bases and J by 6 bases, and 13 bases separated the two germline ends. The CDR3 covers 14 residues. The V gene's germline CDR1 is LNHDA and CDR2 SQIVND (reference sequence).

The sample holds a few counts of this clone. V gene TRBV11-2 combines with J gene TRBJ2-2; perhaps TRBD2 as D (5 bases). The V end was cut by 1 base, the J end by 2 bases, with 8 bases between. This CDR3 has 15 amino acids. Germline V gives CDR1 SGHAT, CDR2 FQNNGV. The CDR3 sequence: CASSLVASNTGELFF. In DNA form, the CDR3 reads TGTGCCAGCAGCTTAGTCGCTAGCAACACCGGGGAGCTGTTTTTT. Based on the CDR3 plus reference TRBV11-2 and TRBJ2-2, the full variable domain is EAGVAQSPRYKIIEKRQSVAFWCNPISGHATLYWYQQILGQGPKLLIQFQNNGVVDDSQLPKDRFSAERLKGVDSTLKIQPAKLEDSAVYLCASSLVASNTGELFFGEGSRLTVL.

The table lists this clone with a few counts. The CDR3 spells CASSPLTGLPEKLFF. The CDR3, as DNA: TGTGCCAGCAGTCCCCTCACGGGACTTCCCGAAAAACTGTTTTTT. The chain joins TRBV7-2 to TRBJ1-4, with D perhaps matching TRBD1 (5 bases). Trimming shortened V by 6 bases and J by 8 bases, and 19 bases separated the two germline ends. In germline, CDR1 is SGHTA, CDR2 FQGNSA. This CDR3 comprises 15 residues.